The 20 T cell receptor beta chains below were found in one sample sequenced in a study of CD8+ T cells in alopecia areata. RNA extraction was followed by reverse transcription into cDNA, which acted as the sequencing template. The method was immunoSEQ multiplex PCR; TCRdb's version includes in-frame clones alone and lacks a portion of them. The table lists about 110,000 clones, 55% to 70% of them singletons. The material sequenced was NKG2D-low CD8+ T cells sorted from blood. The receptors here all came from a human donor with alopecia areata.

The J gene is TRBJ2-7, the V gene TRBV27; 15 bases fit TRBD2. V dropped 5 bases and J dropped 4; count of bases not matched to a gene: 6. This CDR3 is 16 amino acids long. Germline assignment: CDR1 MNHEY and CDR2 SMNVEV (reference sequence). This chain's CDR3 is CASSLGLAGGEYEQYF. CDR3 DNA sequence: TGTGCCAGCAGTCTCGGACTAGCGGGAGGGGAGTACGAGCAGTACTTC.

This clone was seen only a few times. This sequence joins TRBV7-8 and TRBJ1-5; D not resolved. V lost 1 base, J lost 5 bases, and 15 bases lay in between. Germline V CDR1 and CDR2: SGHVS, FQNEAQ. CDR3 length equals 16 residues. CDR3: CASSLESGSEDQPQHF. The CDR3 DNA reads as TGTGCCAGCAGCTTAGAATCCGGGTCAGAAGATCAGCCCCAGCATTTT.

This clone showed up just a few times. The chain uses TRBV9 and TRBJ1-2; D gene unclear. The V gene lost 1 base and the J gene lost 5 bases, with 21 bases spanning the gap. This CDR3 contains 17 residues. The V gene's germline CDR1 is SGDLS and CDR2 YYNGEE. The CDR3 loop reads CASSVTDLPGDPYGYTF. The CDR3 coding sequence is TGTGCCAGCAGCGTAACAGATCTCCCAGGTGACCCTTATGGCTACACCTTC. Filled out from reference TRBV9 and TRBJ1-2, the complete variable domain reads DSGVTQTPKHLITATGQRVTLRCSPRSGDLSVYWYQQSLDQGLQFLIQYYNGEERAKGNILERFSAQQFPDLHSELNLSSLELGDSALYFCASSVTDLPGDPYGYTFGSGTRLTVV.

The chain uses TRBV6-5 and TRBJ1-1; D might be TRBD1 (5 bases). Germline V gene sequence: CDR1 MNHEY, CDR2 SVGAGI. V lost 3 bases to trimming and J lost 4 bases, with 9 bases between them. The CDR3 contains 13 residues. DNA of the CDR3: TGTGCCAGCAGTTATGGGACGGTCACTGAAGCTTTCTTT. It codes for CASSYGTVTEAFF.

This chain joins TRBV27 and TRBJ2-1; tentatively, D is TRBD1 or TRBD2 (6 bases each). The CDR3 spans 16 residues. Germline V gene lookup returns CDR1 MNHEY and CDR2 SMNVEV (reference sequence). V was shortened by 5 bases and J by 3 bases, with 17 bases between the two germline ends. The CDR3 DNA reads as TGTGCCAGCAGTCGGGGGCAGGCTGGCAACTACAATGAGCAGTTCTTC. This encodes CASSRGQAGNYNEQFF.

This rearrangement joins TRBV5-1 to TRBJ2-7, with 11 bases fitting TRBD1. This CDR3 region has 15 residues. V lost 3 bases to trimming and J lost 3 bases; unmatched junction nucleotides: 5. Germline values: CDR1 SGHRS, CDR2 YFSETQ. For the CDR3, the DNA is TGCGCCAGCAGCTATGGACAGGGGGCGAACTACGAGCAGTACTTC. This gives the protein CASSYGQGANYEQYF.

J is TRBJ2-5 and V is TRBV29-1; D perhaps matches TRBD2 (5 bases). Germline CDR1 and CDR2: SQVTM and ANQGSEA. The CDR3 covers 15 residues. The V and J ends lost 0 bases and 1 base respectively, with 12 bases between them. Here the CDR3 reads CSVEDSRAVQETQYF. In DNA form, the CDR3 reads TGCAGCGTTGAAGATTCTCGAGCGGTCCAAGAGACCCAGTACTTC.

The CDR3 coding sequence is TGTGCCTGGAGTGTAGGGCAGGGTAATCAGCCCCAGCATTTT. As protein: CAWSVGQGNQPQHF. The rearrangement links TRBV30 to TRBJ1-5; TRBD1 might be the D (5 bases). The CDR3 runs 14 residues. Trimming took 0 bases from V and 4 from J, leaving 10 bases between them. Per the germline V gene, CDR1 is GTSNPN and CDR2 is SVGIG (reference sequence).

The chain couples TRBV6-1 to TRBJ2-7; 10 positions match TRBD2. This CDR3 is built from 15 residues. V gave up 2 bases and J gave up 3 bases; unmatched junction bases: 4. Per germline, CDR1 MNHNS and CDR2 SASEGT. The CDR3 protein is CASSETGLADYEQYF. The CDR3 coding sequence is TGTGCCAGCAGTGAAACAGGACTAGCGGACTACGAGCAGTACTTC.

The chain carries TRBV7-9 and TRBJ2-1; D is unresolved. In germline, CDR1 is SEHNR, CDR2 FQNEAQ (reference sequence). The CDR3 is 14 residues long. V lost 5 bases and J lost 6, with 14 bases in between. CDR3 sequence: CASSPSKVGNEQFF. For the CDR3, the DNA is TGTGCCAGCAGCCCCTCCAAGGTGGGCAATGAGCAGTTCTTC.

This clone was counted between two and nine times. The rearrangement links TRBV27 to TRBJ2-7; D not resolved. The germline V gene has CDR1 MNHEY and CDR2 SMNVEV (reference sequence). The CDR3 runs 12 residues. V dropped 2 bases and J dropped 1 base, with 3 bases sitting between them. The CDR3 DNA reads TGTGCCAGCAGTTTAGGGTCCTACGAGCAGTACTTC. This encodes CASSLGSYEQYF.

The rearrangement links TRBV4-1 to TRBJ1-1; TRBD1 aligns across 7 bases. The CDR3 spans 13 residues. Germline lookup yields CDR1 MGHRA and CDR2 YSYEKL. With V trimmed by 5 bases and J by 6 bases, 6 bases remained unmatched. The CDR3 is CASSFGGGPEAFF. CDR3 nucleotides: TGCGCCAGCAGCTTTGGAGGGGGCCCTGAAGCTTTCTTT.

The rearrangement links TRBV6-5 to TRBJ2-1, with D unresolved. V was cut by 6 bases and J by 3 bases, with 15 bases left in between. Germline V gene sequence: CDR1 MNHEY, CDR2 SVGAGI. The CDR3 spans 15 residues. CDR3 in DNA: TGTGCCAGCAGCTTGAACCCGGGCCTCTACAATGAGCAGTTCTTC. It translates to CASSLNPGLYNEQFF.

The chain couples TRBV7-9 to TRBJ1-1, with a weak D call TRBD1 (5 bases). The CDR3 is 13 residues long. Germline V gene lookup returns CDR1 SEHNR and CDR2 FQNEAQ (reference sequence). The V gene lost 5 bases and the J gene lost 3 bases, with 10 bases spanning the gap. The CDR3 here is CASSRDSDTEAFF. The CDR3, as DNA: TGTGCCAGCAGCCGGGACTCGGACACTGAAGCTTTCTTT.

This clone came up a few times. The chain uses TRBV29-1 and TRBJ2-7, with TRBD1 matching over 8 bases. The CDR3 consists of 14 residues. CDR1 is SQVTM, CDR2 ANQGSEA, per germline. V lost 4 bases and J lost 3; bases outside the gene matches: 8. DNA for the CDR3: TGCAGCGTTGGGGGACAGGTCAACCTCTACGAGCAGTACTTC. It encodes CSVGGQVNLYEQYF.

V usage is TRBV29-1 and J usage is TRBJ2-5; 9 positions match TRBD1. This CDR3 region has 15 residues. Germline CDR1 is SQVTM and CDR2 is ANQGSEA. V gave up 0 bases and J gave up 4 bases; unmatched junction bases: 6. DNA of the CDR3: TGCAGCGTTGAAGATCCACAGGGGGCCCTAGAGACCCAGTACTTC. This translates into CSVEDPQGALETQYF.

The genes are TRBV13 and TRBJ1-2; 11 bases fit TRBD1. V lost 4 bases and J lost 6; bases outside the gene matches: 10. Germline values: CDR1 PRHDT, CDR2 FYEKMQ (reference sequence). This CDR3 is 16 amino acids long. CDR3 in DNA: TGTGCCAGCAGCTCTAGACCGGACAGGGGGCTGAATGGCTACACCTTC. Translation gives CASSSRPDRGLNGYTF.

The chain uses TRBV15 and TRBJ2-6; D call uncertain. The CDR3 is made up of 13 amino acids. Germline lookup yields CDR1 LNHNV and CDR2 YYDKDF (reference sequence). The germline V and J ends were trimmed by 9 bases and 0 bases, with 6 bases remaining between them. The CDR3 DNA follows: TGTGCCACGGGTGACTCTGGGGCCAACGTCCTGACTTTC. As protein: CATGDSGANVLTF.

This clone was detected a few times. The V and J genes are TRBV28 and TRBJ2-3; D is uncertain. Germline loops: CDR1 MDHEN, CDR2 SYDVKM. The CDR3 has 15 amino acids. With 4 bases removed from V and 4 bases from J, the gap between germline ends came to 15 bases. The CDR3 region is CASSWASRGADTQYF. The CDR3 DNA is TGTGCCAGCAGTTGGGCGAGCAGAGGCGCAGATACGCAGTATTTT.

This sequence joins TRBV29-1 and TRBJ2-1; TRBD1 agrees at 7 bases. This CDR3 is 13 amino acids long. V lost 3 bases to trimming and J lost 4 bases; unmatched junction nucleotides: 3. From germline, CDR1 is SQVTM and CDR2 ANQGSEA. DNA for the CDR3: TGCAGCGTTGAGGGACAGAAATACAATGAGCAGTTCTTC. It encodes CSVEGQKYNEQFF.